What follows is one TCR beta chain and its context. Its antigen is not known. This entry is derived from a study of identifying expanded T cells in peripheral blood. The CDR3 totals 17 residues. From germline, CDR1 is KGHSH and CDR2 LQKENI. Trimming cost V 2 bases and J 0 bases; bases outside gene matches: 7. The repertoire was sequenced with immunoSEQ multiplex PCR; TCRdb's copy has only in-frame clones and lacks some. This sample has approximately 100,000 clones, with roughly 88% found just once. Study results and caveats: Technical replicates showed roughly 1.2 changed clones; two weeks approximately 15; four weeks 19. Clone count variance between roughly 2-week samples rose with total template count.

During the collection period, no donor immune events like infections were recorded. The source of this sequence is a person aged 18-70 years in good health. The specimen was blood. The J gene is TRBJ2-1, the V gene TRBV18, with 7 bases that match TRBD2. The CDR3 DNA reads as TGTGCCAGCTCACCAGGGCAGGGAGGGAGCTCCTACAATGAGCAGTTCTTC. Protein sequence: CASSPGQGGSSYNEQFF.